The clone carrying this T cell receptor (beta chain) was counted at least ten times. Its antigen is not known. The sample originates from a study of breast tumors, draining lymph nodes, adjacent tissues. Findings and limits, study-wide: That most tumor T cells come from lymph nodes remained unproven.

Samples came from axillary lymph nodes draining the breast cancer. This CDR3 comprises 13 residues. V dropped 6 bases and J dropped 3 bases, with 12 bases sitting between them. TCRdb fed the multiplex PCR reads into MiXCR, producing one record per CDR3 protein. The sample lists approximately 130,000 distinct CDR3 sequences, 21% occurring once. This rearrangement joins TRBV12-3 or TRBV12-4 to TRBJ2-7, with D tentatively TRBD2 (5 bases). Sequencing input: axillary lymph node tissue. This receptor was taken from a female donor with breast cancer. Some clones in this sample may be carry-over from other donors' samples. The CDR3 region is CASSNGLSYEQYF. The CDR3 nucleotides are TGTGCCAGCAGCAACGGACTGAGCTACGAGCAGTACTTC.